What follows are 15 T cell receptor beta chains derived from one specimen sequenced in a study of T cells in Graves' hyperthyroidism and ophthalmopathy. Amplification of TCR beta CDR3 regions was performed using RNA transcripts as template. First-round RT-PCR of the TCR CDR3 relied on the HTBI primer set. One entry per CDR3 protein, called by TCRdb with MiXCR from the multiplex PCR reads. The table has some 300,000 distinct CDR3 sequences, roughly a fifth seen once. Sequenced sample: blood. These receptors came from a man over 45 with Graves' ophthalmopathy.

Concerning this clonotype: A junction end diverges from the germline sequence, so it may reflect a read error. The genes are TRBV7-9 and TRBJ2-5, with TRBD2 matching over 9 bases. Germline V CDR1 and CDR2: SEHNR, FQNEAQ (reference sequence). This CDR3 region has 16 residues. The DNA of the CDR3 is TGTGTCAGCAGTCCAGGCGTGACTAGCGGAAAAGAGACCCAGTACTTC. It yields the protein CVSSPGVTSGKETQYF.

This clonotype was counted only a few times. The chain links TRBV27 to TRBJ1-1; unclear D gene. The V end was cut by 3 bases, the J end by 9 bases, with 14 bases between. Germline CDR1 and CDR2: MNHEY and SMNVEV (reference sequence). There are 13 residues in the CDR3. The CDR3 reads CASSFGSVQQAFF. CDR3 nucleotides: TGTGCCAGCAGTTTTGGGTCGGTTCAACAAGCTTTCTTT.

CDR3 residues: CASSVSGFPRETQYF. Here the CDR3 DNA reads TGTGCCAGCAGCGTATCGGGGTTCCCGAGGGAGACCCAGTACTTC. The genes are TRBV9 and TRBJ2-5; D is possibly TRBD2 (5 bases). Germline CDR1 SGDLS, CDR2 YYNGEE. The CDR3 has 15 residues. The V gene lost 1 base and the J gene lost 5 bases, with 15 bases spanning the gap. Complete variable domain (other parts from reference TRBV9 and TRBJ2-5): DSGVTQTPKHLITATGQRVTLRCSPRSGDLSVYWYQQSLDQGLQFLIQYYNGEERAKGNILERFSAQQFPDLHSELNLSSLELGDSALYFCASSVSGFPRETQYFGPGTRLLVL.

This clonotype was picked up many times. The CDR3 here is CASSTPDRETTYGYTF. Here the CDR3 DNA reads TGTGCCAGCAGTACCCCGGACAGGGAGACTACCTATGGCTACACCTTC. This rearrangement joins TRBV28 to TRBJ1-2; TRBD1 aligns across 8 bases. Germline V CDR1 and CDR2: MDHEN, SYDVKM. The V and J ends lost 5 bases and 4 bases, in that order; junction bases with no gene match: 12. The CDR3 contains 16 residues.

This clonotype was seen ten or more times. The chain couples TRBV28 to TRBJ2-7; a weak D match, TRBD1 (5 bases). Germline CDR1 is MDHEN and CDR2 is SYDVKM. CDR3 length: 15 residues. V was clipped by 2 bases and J by 3 bases, with 14 bases between them. The CDR3 sequence: CASSLGAYKDYEQYF. DNA for the CDR3: TGTGCCAGCAGTTTAGGGGCCTATAAGGACTACGAGCAGTACTTC.

A few counts support this clonotype. This sequence joins TRBV7-9 and TRBJ2-3, with D maybe TRBD2 (7 bases). This CDR3 region has 15 residues. V was clipped by 5 bases and J by 10 bases, with 22 bases between them. CDR1 SEHNR and CDR2 FQNEAQ come from the germline V gene (reference sequence). CDR3 nucleotides: TGTGCCAGCAGCCCGTCTAGCGGCAGGGCAGGGGCGCAGTATTTT. Protein sequence: CASSPSSGRAGAQYF.

This clonotype has ten or more counts. This rearrangement joins TRBV28 to TRBJ1-6; no reliable D call. Germline values: CDR1 MDHEN, CDR2 SYDVKM. The CDR3 is 15 amino acids. V lost 2 bases and J lost 7, with 12 bases in between. The CDR3 DNA reads as TGTGCCAGCAGTTTAGTTCAGGAGGTCAATTCACCCCTCCACTTT. It is translated as CASSLVQEVNSPLHF.

In this sample, this clonotype turned up many times. Mismatch with germline at one junction end may stem from a read error. J is TRBJ2-3 and V is TRBV25-1, with D maybe TRBD1 (7 bases). CDR1 MGHDK and CDR2 SYGVNS come from the germline V gene. CDR3 length: 15 residues. The CDR3 DNA is TGTGCCAGTAGTGGAGGGACAGAGTTCACAGATACGCAGTATTTT. Translation gives CASSGGTEFTDTQYF.

V is TRBV5-6 and J is TRBJ1-3, with TRBD1 as a possible D gene (5 bases). The CDR3 covers 16 residues. Germline V gene sequence: CDR1 SGHDT, CDR2 YYEEEE. Trimming stripped 4 bases from V and 0 bases from J, with 14 bases between. CDR3 loop: CASSPNGALSGNTIYF. The CDR3 coding sequence is TGTGCCAGCAGCCCTAACGGGGCCCTCTCTGGAAACACCATATATTTT.

This clonotype was detected many times. The chain links TRBV20-1 to TRBJ2-5, with 7 nucleotides matching TRBD1. The CDR3 extends over 16 amino acids. Germline V gives CDR1 DFQATT, CDR2 SNEGSKA (reference sequence). The J segment lost 2 bases and the V segment lost 0 bases, leaving 9 bases of the junction unmatched. This CDR3 reads CSARDPTGARQETQYF. As DNA, the CDR3 is TGCAGTGCTAGAGATCCCACAGGGGCTAGACAAGAGACCCAGTACTTC.

Only a few counts were recorded for this clonotype. The rearrangement links TRBV3-1 to TRBJ1-3, with D possibly matching TRBD1 (6 bases). The CDR3 contains 15 residues. Looked up from germline, CDR1 is LGHDT and CDR2 is YNNKEL (reference sequence). V was clipped by 1 base and J by 4 bases, with 11 bases between them. The CDR3 coding sequence is TGTGCCAGCAGCCAAGCAGGGGAATCAGGAAACACCATATATTTT. Protein sequence: CASSQAGESGNTIYF. Drawing the rest from reference TRBV3-1 and TRBJ1-3, the complete variable domain is DTAVSQTPKYLVTQMGNDKSIKCEQNLGHDTMYWYKQDSKKFLKIMFSYNNKELIINETVPNRFSPKSPDKAHLNLHINSLELGDSAVYFCASSQAGESGNTIYFGEGSWLTVV.

This clonotype was observed at least ten times. Here the CDR3 DNA reads TGTGCCAGCAGTTACCAGGGCAGGGCTTTGGCCTATAGCAATCAGCCCCAGCATTTT. This encodes CASSYQGRALAYSNQPQHF. The J gene is TRBJ1-5, the V gene TRBV6-2 or TRBV6-3; possible D gene TRBD1, 5 bases. This CDR3 has 19 residues. CDR1 is MNHEY and CDR2 is SVGEGT in the germline V gene. V lost 2 bases and J lost 0, with 20 bases in between.

This clonotype occurred a few times. The chain carries TRBV7-3 and TRBJ2-1; TRBD2 matches 7 bases. Germline assignment: CDR1 SGHTA and CDR2 FQGTGA. Trimming at V came to 0 bases and at J to 0 bases, leaving 2 bases not matched to a gene. There are 16 residues in the CDR3. CDR3 region: CASSLTAGASYNEQFF. The CDR3 DNA is TGTGCCAGCAGCTTAACGGCGGGAGCCTCCTACAATGAGCAGTTCTTC. Supplemented by reference TRBV7-3 and TRBJ2-1, the full variable domain reads GAGVSQTPSNKVTEKGKYVELRCDPISGHTALYWYRQSLGQGPEFLIYFQGTGAADDSGLPNDRFFAVRPEGSVSTLKIQRTERGDSAVYLCASSLTAGASYNEQFFGPGTRLTVL.

There are a few counts of this clonotype. The J gene is TRBJ2-7, the V gene TRBV9; D is undetermined. The germline V gene encodes CDR1 SGDLS and CDR2 YYNGEE. There are 14 residues in the CDR3. V lost 3 bases, J lost 1 base, and 11 bases lay in between. CDR3 sequence: CASSASQESYEQYF. The CDR3 region has the DNA TGTGCCAGCAGCGCCAGTCAGGAATCCTACGAGCAGTACTTC.

This chain uses TRBV20-1 with TRBJ2-3; 9 bases agree with TRBD2. The ends lost 4 bases at V and 5 bases at J; junction bases unmatched: 7. The CDR3 covers 14 residues. Germline assignment: CDR1 DFQATT and CDR2 SNEGSKA (reference sequence). CDR3 nucleotides: TGCAGTGCTAAGGCGGGAGGGCCGAAAGATACGCAGTATTTT. Its translation is CSAKAGGPKDTQYF.